These 30 T cell receptor beta chains came from one sample sequenced in a study of blood T cell repertoires in COVID-19. Generated by immunoSEQ multiplex PCR, the TCRdb table keeps only in-frame clones and is missing some. The repertoire holds some 200,000 clones, about 91% seen once, with 1.5% in the top ten. The specimen was peripheral blood. The receptors originated from a man aged 18 to 30 with active or convalescent COVID-19.

This chain connects TRBV6-6 to TRBJ1-1; D is unclear. CDR3 length: 14 residues. V lost 6 bases and J 2 bases, leaving 13 bases between the germline ends. The germline CDR1 and CDR2 sequences are MNHNY and SVGAGI (reference sequence). CDR3 amino acids: CASRHSGSNTEAFF. As DNA, the CDR3 is TGTGCCAGCAGACACAGCGGTTCCAACACTGAAGCTTTCTTT.

The gene calls are TRBV30 and TRBJ2-7; D is possibly TRBD1 (6 bases). Germline values: CDR1 GTSNPN, CDR2 SVGIG (reference sequence). The CDR3 runs 11 residues. CDR3 coding DNA: TGTGCTTACGAGGGGGTTGGGGAGCAGTACTTC. Its translation is CAYEGVGEQYF. The whole variable domain, remainder taken from reference TRBV30 and TRBJ2-7, is SQTIHQWPATLVQPVGSPLSLECTVEGTSNPNLYWYRQAAGRGLQLLFYSVGIGQISSEVPQNLSASRPQDRQFILSSKKLLLSDSGFYLCAYEGVGEQYFGPGTRLTVT.

V is TRBV14 and J is TRBJ1-6; D is perhaps TRBD1 (5 bases). Trimming removed 1 base at V and 9 bases at J, with 13 bases between. Germline CDR1 reads SGHDN; CDR2 reads FVKESK. CDR3 length: 15 residues. Here the CDR3 reads CASSQVTGGVSPLHF. Here the CDR3 DNA reads TGTGCCAGCAGCCAAGTTACGGGGGGGGTTTCACCCCTCCACTTT.

The CDR3 nucleotides are TGTGCCAGCCGCGGGCTGTTGAGGGAAAAACTGTTTTTT. Protein sequence: CASRGLLREKLFF. This chain connects TRBV6-5 to TRBJ1-4; D unresolved. Trimming pared 8 bases from V and 8 bases from J, leaving 15 bases between. Germline V lookup: CDR1 MNHEY, CDR2 SVGAGI. CDR3 length equals 13 residues.

The chain carries TRBV4-1 and TRBJ2-5; 9 nucleotides line up with TRBD1. The length of the CDR3 is 16 residues. The J segment lost 4 bases and the V segment lost 0 bases, leaving 6 bases of the junction unmatched. Germline CDR1 and CDR2: MGHRA and YSYEKL. CDR3 amino acids: CASSQDKGTGLETQYF. The CDR3 DNA reads TGCGCCAGCAGCCAAGATAAGGGGACAGGGCTAGAGACCCAGTACTTC.

This clone has only one observation. V and J are TRBV19 and TRBJ2-6; D is possibly TRBD2 (5 bases). The CDR3 loop spans 18 amino acids. Trimming took off 5 bases at V and 0 bases at J, with 17 bases between the two ends. Germline CDR1 and CDR2: LNHDA and SQIVND (reference sequence). CDR3 nucleotides: TGTGCCAGTAGTGCTCGGCCCGGTGCGGGCTCTGGGGCCAACGTCCTGACTTTC. Residues: CASSARPGAGSGANVLTF.

J is TRBJ2-7 and V is TRBV25-1; 9 nucleotides agree with TRBD1. Per germline, CDR1 MGHDK and CDR2 SYGVNS. V was pared by 4 bases and J by 2 bases, with 6 bases of the junction left unmatched. The CDR3 consists of 15 residues. The CDR3 spells CASSVGTGRPYEQYF. CDR3 nucleotide sequence: TGTGCCAGCAGTGTTGGGACAGGGAGACCCTACGAGCAGTACTTC.

The chain links TRBV29-1 to TRBJ2-5; 9 bases align to TRBD1. CDR1 is SQVTM, CDR2 ANQGSEA, per germline. The CDR3 runs 14 residues. J gave up 3 bases and V 6 bases, and 8 bases lay outside the gene matches. The CDR3 nucleotides are TGCAGCGTGTCAACCGGGACAGGGAAAGAGACCCAGTACTTC. Translation gives CSVSTGTGKETQYF. The full variable domain, completed using reference TRBV29-1 and TRBJ2-5, is SAVISQKPSRDICQRGTSLTIQCQVDSQVTMMFWYRQQPGQSLTLIATANQGSEATYESGFVIDKFPISRPNLTFSTLTVSNMSPEDSSIYLCSVSTGTGKETQYFGPGTRLLVL.

The V call is TRBV10-3, the J call TRBJ1-2; TRBD1 aligns across 7 bases. The CDR3 runs to 13 residues. The germline V gene has CDR1 ENHRY and CDR2 SYGVKD. The V and J ends lost 8 bases and 0 bases, in that order; junction bases with no gene match: 3. The CDR3 sequence: CAIRQGTNYGYTF. The DNA of the CDR3 is TGTGCCATCCGACAGGGTACTAACTATGGCTACACCTTC.

A single count supports this clone. The genes are TRBV9 and TRBJ2-2, with 10 nucleotides matching TRBD2. Germline values: CDR1 SGDLS, CDR2 YYNGEE. V was clipped by 0 bases and J by 4 bases; unmatched bases: 3. The length of the CDR3 is 16 residues. The CDR3 region is CASSVGSGRATGELFF. CDR3 sequence (DNA): TGTGCCAGCAGCGTAGGCAGCGGGAGGGCCACCGGGGAGCTGTTTTTT. The full variable domain, its missing parts supplied by reference TRBV9 and TRBJ2-2, is DSGVTQTPKHLITATGQRVTLRCSPRSGDLSVYWYQQSLDQGLQFLIQYYNGEERAKGNILERFSAQQFPDLHSELNLSSLELGDSALYFCASSVGSGRATGELFFGEGSRLTVL.

V and J are TRBV30 and TRBJ1-4; D is possibly TRBD1 (5 bases). V dropped 5 bases and J dropped 7 bases, with 14 bases sitting between them. CDR3 length equals 13 residues. CDR1 and CDR2 (germline): GTSNPN, SVGIG (reference sequence). The CDR3 loop reads CAWGGGIAEKLFF. The CDR3 DNA sequence: TGTGCCTGGGGTGGGGGGATCGCTGAAAAACTGTTTTTT. Using reference TRBV30 and TRBJ1-4 for the parts outside the CDR3, the full variable domain is SQTIHQWPATLVQPVGSPLSLECTVEGTSNPNLYWYRQAAGRGLQLLFYSVGIGQISSEVPQNLSASRPQDRQFILSSKKLLLSDSGFYLCAWGGGIAEKLFFGSGTQLSVL.

The chain carries TRBV12-3 or TRBV12-4 and TRBJ1-2; a possible D gene is TRBD1 (6 bases). V was pared by 6 bases and J by 8 bases, with 16 bases between. The CDR3 extends over 13 amino acids. Here the CDR3 reads CASSLRGGNGYTF. The CDR3 DNA reads as TGTGCCAGCAGCCTTAGGGGGGGTAACGGCTACACCTTC.

The table lists this clone with a count of one. This chain uses TRBV6-2 or TRBV6-3 with TRBJ1-5; 7 bases line up with TRBD1. Germline CDR1 and CDR2: MNHEY and SVGEGT. The CDR3 has 14 residues. The V segment lost 2 bases and the J segment 7 bases; nucleotides outside the gene matches: 5. For the CDR3, the DNA is TGTGCCAGCAGTTACGACAGGGATTACCAGCCCCAGCATTTT. As protein: CASSYDRDYQPQHF.

The chain joins TRBV9 to TRBJ2-7; 8 bases are a match to TRBD2. The CDR3 has 17 residues. Trimming removed 0 bases from V and 5 bases from J; junction bases left unmatched: 13. Germline CDR1 SGDLS, CDR2 YYNGEE. The CDR3 loop is CASSVAVTGGRMDEQYF. CDR3 nucleotides: TGTGCCAGCAGCGTAGCTGTGACTGGCGGGAGGATGGACGAGCAGTACTTC.

This sequence joins TRBV19 and TRBJ1-1; D is ambiguous. This CDR3 is 13 amino acids long. V lost 4 bases and J lost 4, with 10 bases in between. The germline V gene encodes CDR1 LNHDA and CDR2 SQIVND (reference sequence). CDR3 in DNA: TGTGCCAGTAGTACCTCCCGTATCACTGAAGCTTTCTTT. This gives the protein CASSTSRITEAFF.

The chain is built from TRBV11-2 and TRBJ1-3; 11 nucleotides line up with TRBD1. This CDR3 spans 15 amino acids. Per germline, CDR1 SGHAT and CDR2 FQNNGV. The trim removed 1 base at V and 7 bases at J, leaving 3 bases unmatched. CDR3 sequence: CASSLVGQGENTIYF. For the CDR3, the DNA is TGTGCCAGCAGCTTAGTGGGACAGGGGGAGAACACCATATATTTT.

This chain uses TRBV18 with TRBJ1-1, with TRBD1 matching over 7 bases. Unmatched junction bases numbered 12, after V lost 2 bases and J lost 6 bases. There are 16 residues in the CDR3. Germline V gene sequence: CDR1 KGHSH, CDR2 LQKENI. CDR3: CASSPSETGLGSEAFF. The CDR3 DNA reads as TGTGCCAGCTCACCATCGGAGACAGGGCTAGGGTCTGAAGCTTTCTTT.

The V and J genes are TRBV9 and TRBJ1-2; possible D gene TRBD1, 6 bases. Germline lookup yields CDR1 SGDLS and CDR2 YYNGEE. This CDR3 comprises 14 residues. V lost 4 bases and J lost 6, with 16 bases in between. CDR3 sequence (DNA): TGTGCCAGCAGCTCCAATACAGGGCGGGATGGCTACACCTTC. It translates to CASSSNTGRDGYTF.

This sequence joins TRBV13 and TRBJ2-1, with 11 bases aligning to TRBD1. The CDR3 sequence is 15 residues long. With V trimmed by 7 bases and J by 6 bases, 8 bases remained unmatched. Germline CDR1 PRHDT, CDR2 FYEKMQ (reference sequence). The CDR3 spells CASIPGTGGPNEQFF. The CDR3 nucleotides are TGTGCCAGCATCCCCGGGACAGGGGGGCCCAATGAGCAGTTCTTC.

CDR3 loop: CASSRNRAPEAFF. The CDR3 nucleotides are TGTGCCAGCAGCCGAAACAGGGCCCCTGAAGCTTTCTTT. The chain joins TRBV7-2 to TRBJ1-1; D possibly corresponds to TRBD1 (6 bases). The V gene lost 5 bases and the J gene lost 6 bases, with 13 bases spanning the gap. Germline-derived CDR1 and CDR2 are SGHTA and FQGNSA. The CDR3 totals 13 residues.

The gene calls are TRBV5-4 and TRBJ1-3, with TRBD1 matching 8 bases. Trimming took 2 bases from V and 3 from J; bases not matched to a gene: 7. CDR3 length: 16 amino acids. Germline loops: CDR1 SGHNT, CDR2 YYREEE (reference sequence). CDR3 nucleotide sequence: TGTGCCAGCAGCTTTAAAGACAGGGGCCTTGGAAACACCATATATTTT. It is translated as CASSFKDRGLGNTIYF.

The chain carries TRBV11-2 and TRBJ1-2; 9 bases fit TRBD1. The CDR3 has 16 residues. The junction had 10 bases not matched to a gene; V was cut back by 3 bases and J by 5 bases. Germline CDR1 and CDR2: SGHAT and FQNNGV. This chain's CDR3 is CASSLGTGPMGYGYTF. The CDR3 region has the DNA TGTGCCAGCAGCTTGGGGACAGGGCCGATGGGGTATGGCTACACCTTC.

The J gene is TRBJ2-1, the V gene TRBV9, with 7 positions matching TRBD2. This CDR3 has 13 amino acids. V was pared by 6 bases and J by 2 bases, with 2 bases of the junction left unmatched. The germline V gene has CDR1 SGDLS and CDR2 YYNGEE. CDR3 sequence (DNA): TGTGCCAGCACGGGAGGACCCTACAATGAGCAGTTCTTC. As protein: CASTGGPYNEQFF.

The gene calls are TRBV5-1 and TRBJ2-7; possible D gene TRBD1, 5 bases. Deletions cut 0 bases from V and 2 bases from J, with 12 bases between. CDR1 is SGHRS, CDR2 YFSETQ, per germline. The CDR3 has 15 residues. The CDR3 coding sequence is TGCGCCAGCAGCTTGGGCCAGGGTTTCACCTACGAGCAGTACTTC. Protein sequence: CASSLGQGFTYEQYF.

CDR3 region: CASSIVGTGLYEQYF. Here the CDR3 DNA reads TGTGCCAGTAGTATTGTTGGGACAGGGTTGTACGAGCAGTACTTC. V and J are TRBV19 and TRBJ2-7, with TRBD1 matching over 9 bases. V was pared by 3 bases and J by 4 bases, with 7 bases of the junction left unmatched. CDR1 is LNHDA and CDR2 is SQIVND in the germline V gene (reference sequence). The CDR3 has 15 residues. Variable domain in full (rest from reference TRBV19 and TRBJ2-7): DGGITQSPKYLFRKEGQNVTLSCEQNLNHDAMYWYRQDPGQGLRLIYYSQIVNDFQKGDIAEGYSVSREKKESFPLTVTSAQKNPTAFYLCASSIVGTGLYEQYFGPGTRLTVT.

The rearrangement links TRBV5-5 to TRBJ1-6; D call uncertain. Germline CDR1 and CDR2: SGHKS and YYEKEE (reference sequence). CDR3 length: 13 amino acids. Trimming shortened V by 4 bases and J by 6 bases, and 8 bases separated the two germline ends. DNA of the CDR3: TGTGCCAGCAGCCCCGGTGGTAATTCACCCCTCCACTTT. As protein: CASSPGGNSPLHF.

This rearrangement joins TRBV18 to TRBJ2-1; the match to TRBD2 covers 10 bases. Losses at the gene ends were 3 bases for V and 6 bases for J; bases not matched to a gene: 2. There are 14 residues in the CDR3. Germline values: CDR1 KGHSH, CDR2 LQKENI. The CDR3 nucleotides are TGTGCCAGCTCACCCGGACTAGCGGCCAATGAGCAGTTCTTC. Its protein product is CASSPGLAANEQFF.

This chain joins TRBV27 and TRBJ2-7; 9 positions match TRBD2. The CDR3 contains 16 residues. V lost 0 bases and J lost 4; bases outside the gene matches: 7. Germline V gives CDR1 MNHEY, CDR2 SMNVEV (reference sequence). The CDR3 coding sequence is TGTGCCAGCAGTTTATCGGCCCCGGCGGGGGGGTACGAGCAGTACTTC. This codes for CASSLSAPAGGYEQYF.

CDR3 in DNA: TGTGCCAGCAGCTTAGGGGCAGAGACCCAGTACTTC. Residues: CASSLGAETQYF. V usage is TRBV7-9 and J usage is TRBJ2-5; no clear D. The length of the CDR3 is 12 residues. V shed 1 base and J shed 4 bases, with 4 bases lying between them. The germline V gene has CDR1 SEHNR and CDR2 FQNEAQ (reference sequence).

This chain uses TRBV6-1 with TRBJ2-1; D may be TRBD2 (5 bases). This CDR3 comprises 14 residues. V dropped 2 bases and J dropped 6 bases, with 11 bases sitting between them. Germline CDR1 MNHNS, CDR2 SASEGT. The CDR3 region is CASSESFGVNEQFF. As DNA, the CDR3 is TGTGCCAGCAGTGAATCGTTCGGGGTCAATGAGCAGTTCTTC.